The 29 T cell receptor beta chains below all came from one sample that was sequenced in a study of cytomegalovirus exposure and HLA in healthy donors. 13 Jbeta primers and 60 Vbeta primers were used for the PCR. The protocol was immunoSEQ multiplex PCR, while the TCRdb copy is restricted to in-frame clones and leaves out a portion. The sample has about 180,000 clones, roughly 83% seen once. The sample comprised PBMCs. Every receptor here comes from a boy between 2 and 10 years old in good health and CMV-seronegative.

The CDR3 reads CASSFPPLYGYTF. As DNA, the CDR3 is TGTGCCAGCAGTTTTCCACCACTCTATGGCTACACCTTC. The chain combines TRBV28 with TRBJ1-2; D unresolved. V lost 3 bases and J 4 bases, leaving 9 bases between the germline ends. Germline V lookup: CDR1 MDHEN, CDR2 SYDVKM. This CDR3 spans 13 amino acids.

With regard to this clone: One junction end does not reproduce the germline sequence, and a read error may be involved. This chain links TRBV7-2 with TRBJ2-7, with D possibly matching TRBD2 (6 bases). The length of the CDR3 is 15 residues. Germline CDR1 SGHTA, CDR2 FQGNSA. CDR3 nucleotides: TGTGCCAGCAGCTCCAGGGACGCCGGGGGTTACGAACAGTACTTC. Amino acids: CASSSRDAGGYEQYF.

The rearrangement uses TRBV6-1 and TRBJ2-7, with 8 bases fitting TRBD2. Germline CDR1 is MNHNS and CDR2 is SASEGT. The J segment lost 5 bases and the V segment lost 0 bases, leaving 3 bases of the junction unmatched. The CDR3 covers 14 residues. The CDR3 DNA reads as TGTGCCAGCAGTGAAGCCCAGCGGGGGAACGAGCAGTACGTC. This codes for CASSEAQRGNEQYV.

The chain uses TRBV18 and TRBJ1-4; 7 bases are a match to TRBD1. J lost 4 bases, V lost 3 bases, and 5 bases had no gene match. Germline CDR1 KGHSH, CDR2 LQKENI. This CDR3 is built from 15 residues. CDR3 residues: CASSPPGQHNEKLFF. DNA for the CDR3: TGTGCCAGCTCACCTCCGGGACAGCATAATGAAAAACTGTTTTTT.

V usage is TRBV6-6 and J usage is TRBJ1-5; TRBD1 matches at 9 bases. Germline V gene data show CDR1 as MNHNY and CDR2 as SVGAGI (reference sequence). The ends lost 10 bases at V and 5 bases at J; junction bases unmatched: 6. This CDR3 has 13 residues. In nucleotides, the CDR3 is TGTGCCACGTGCCGGGACAGGGATCAGCCCCAGCATTTT. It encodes CATCRDRDQPQHF.

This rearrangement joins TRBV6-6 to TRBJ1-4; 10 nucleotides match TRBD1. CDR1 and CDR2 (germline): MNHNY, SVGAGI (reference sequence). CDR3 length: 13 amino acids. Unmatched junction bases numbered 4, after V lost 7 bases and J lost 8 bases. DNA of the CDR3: TGTGCCAGCACCCCGGGACAGGGGGAAAAACTGTTTTTT. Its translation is CASTPGQGEKLFF.

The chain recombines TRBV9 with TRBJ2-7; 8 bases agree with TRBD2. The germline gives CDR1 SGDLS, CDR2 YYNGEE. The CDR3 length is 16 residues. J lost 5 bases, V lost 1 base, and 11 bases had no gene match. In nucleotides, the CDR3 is TGTGCCAGCAGCGTAAACGGACGGGAGGGCATCGACGAGCAGTACTTC. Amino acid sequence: CASSVNGREGIDEQYF.

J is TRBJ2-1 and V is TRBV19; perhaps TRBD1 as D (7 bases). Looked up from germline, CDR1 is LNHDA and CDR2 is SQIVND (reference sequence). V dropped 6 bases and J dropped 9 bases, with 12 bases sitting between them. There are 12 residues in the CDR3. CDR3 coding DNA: TGTGCCAGTAGGCGACAGGGAGGTGAGCAGTTCTTC. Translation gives CASRRQGGEQFF.

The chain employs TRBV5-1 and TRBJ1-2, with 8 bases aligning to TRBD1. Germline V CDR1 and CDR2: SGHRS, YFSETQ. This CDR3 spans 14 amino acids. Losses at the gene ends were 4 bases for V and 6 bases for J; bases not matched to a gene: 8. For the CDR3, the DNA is TGCGCCAGCAGCCTAGGAGGACAGGGCGATGGCTACACCTTC. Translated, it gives CASSLGGQGDGYTF. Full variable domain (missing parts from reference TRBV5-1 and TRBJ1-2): KAGVTQTPRYLIKTRGQQVTLSCSPISGHRSVSWYQQTPGQGLQFLFEYFSETQRNKGNFPGRFSGRQFSNSRSEMNVSTLELGDSALYLCASSLGGQGDGYTFGSGTRLTVV.

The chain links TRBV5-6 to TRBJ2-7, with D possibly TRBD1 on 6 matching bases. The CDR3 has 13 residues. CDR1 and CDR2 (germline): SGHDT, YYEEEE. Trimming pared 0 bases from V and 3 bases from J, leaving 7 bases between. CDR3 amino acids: CASSLGGGYEQYF. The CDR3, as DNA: TGTGCCAGCAGCTTGGGAGGGGGCTACGAGCAGTACTTC.

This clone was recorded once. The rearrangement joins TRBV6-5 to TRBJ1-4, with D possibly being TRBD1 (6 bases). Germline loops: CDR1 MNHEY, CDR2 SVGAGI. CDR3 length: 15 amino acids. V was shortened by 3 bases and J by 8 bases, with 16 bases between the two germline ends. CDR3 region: CASSYNQGMIEKLFF. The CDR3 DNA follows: TGTGCCAGCAGTTATAATCAGGGGATGATCGAAAAACTGTTTTTT.

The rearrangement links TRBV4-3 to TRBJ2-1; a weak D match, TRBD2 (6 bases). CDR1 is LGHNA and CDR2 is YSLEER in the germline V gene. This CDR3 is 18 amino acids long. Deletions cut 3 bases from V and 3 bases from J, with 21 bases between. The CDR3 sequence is CASSHGPLGLAIYNEQFF. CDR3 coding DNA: TGCGCCAGCAGCCACGGACCCTTGGGCCTAGCGATCTACAATGAGCAGTTCTTC.

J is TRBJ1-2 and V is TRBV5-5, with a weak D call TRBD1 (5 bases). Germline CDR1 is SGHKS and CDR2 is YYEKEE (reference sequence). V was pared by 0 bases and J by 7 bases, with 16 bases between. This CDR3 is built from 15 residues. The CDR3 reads CASSLVGQGGSGYTF. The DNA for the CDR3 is TGTGCCAGCAGCTTGGTGGGGCAGGGTGGCAGTGGCTACACCTTC.

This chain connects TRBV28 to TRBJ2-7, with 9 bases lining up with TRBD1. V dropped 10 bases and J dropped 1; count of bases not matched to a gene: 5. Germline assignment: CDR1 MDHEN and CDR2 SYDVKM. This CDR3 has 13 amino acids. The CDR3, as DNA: TGTGCCACAACCGGGACAGGGTCCTACGAGCAGTACGTC. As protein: CATTGTGSYEQYV.

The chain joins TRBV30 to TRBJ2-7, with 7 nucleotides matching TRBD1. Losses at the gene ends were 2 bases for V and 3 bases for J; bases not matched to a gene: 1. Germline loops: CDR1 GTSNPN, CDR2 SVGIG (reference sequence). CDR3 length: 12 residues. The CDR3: CAWSRTGYEQYV. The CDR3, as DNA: TGTGCCTGGAGTCGGACAGGCTACGAGCAGTACGTC.

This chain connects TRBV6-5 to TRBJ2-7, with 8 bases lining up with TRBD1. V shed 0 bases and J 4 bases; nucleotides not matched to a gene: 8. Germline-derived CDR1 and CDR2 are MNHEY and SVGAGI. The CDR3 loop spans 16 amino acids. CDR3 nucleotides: TGTGCCAGCAGTTACTCATTCGACAGGGGTTATTACGAGCAGTACTTC. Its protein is CASSYSFDRGYYEQYF.

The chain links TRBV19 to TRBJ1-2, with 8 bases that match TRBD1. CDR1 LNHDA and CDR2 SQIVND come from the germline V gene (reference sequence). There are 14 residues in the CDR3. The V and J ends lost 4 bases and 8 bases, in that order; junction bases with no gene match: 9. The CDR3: CASSTDGQGTGYTF. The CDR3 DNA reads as TGTGCCAGTAGTACCGATGGACAGGGTACGGGCTACACCTTC.

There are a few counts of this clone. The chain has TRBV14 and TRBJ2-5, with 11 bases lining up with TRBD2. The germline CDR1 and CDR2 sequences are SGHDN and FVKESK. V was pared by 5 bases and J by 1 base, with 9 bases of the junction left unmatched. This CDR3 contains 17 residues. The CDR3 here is CASSFDRLAGIQETQYF. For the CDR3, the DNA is TGTGCCAGCAGCTTCGATCGACTAGCGGGGATCCAAGAGACCCAGTACTTC.

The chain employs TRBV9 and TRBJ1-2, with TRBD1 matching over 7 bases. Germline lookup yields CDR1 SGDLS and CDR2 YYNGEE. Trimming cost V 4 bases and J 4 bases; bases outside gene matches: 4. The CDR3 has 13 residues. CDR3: CASSSGTAYGYTF. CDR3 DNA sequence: TGTGCCAGCAGCTCCGGGACAGCCTATGGCTACACCTTC.

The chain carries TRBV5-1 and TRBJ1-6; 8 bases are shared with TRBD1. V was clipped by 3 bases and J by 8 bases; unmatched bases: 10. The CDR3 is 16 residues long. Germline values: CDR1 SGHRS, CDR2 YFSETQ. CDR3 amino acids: CASSSLDRGQDSPLHF. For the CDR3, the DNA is TGCGCCAGCAGCTCCCTAGACAGGGGCCAGGATTCACCCCTCCACTTT. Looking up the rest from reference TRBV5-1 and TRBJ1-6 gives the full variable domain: KAGVTQTPRYLIKTRGQQVTLSCSPISGHRSVSWYQQTPGQGLQFLFEYFSETQRNKGNFPGRFSGRQFSNSRSEMNVSTLELGDSALYLCASSSLDRGQDSPLHFGNGTRLTVT.

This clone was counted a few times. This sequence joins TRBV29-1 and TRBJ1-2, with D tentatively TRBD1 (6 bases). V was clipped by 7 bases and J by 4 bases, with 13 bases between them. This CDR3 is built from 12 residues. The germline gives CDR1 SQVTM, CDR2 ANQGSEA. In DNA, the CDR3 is TGCAGCGGCGTACAGGGAACCTATGGCTACACCTTC. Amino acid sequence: CSGVQGTYGYTF.

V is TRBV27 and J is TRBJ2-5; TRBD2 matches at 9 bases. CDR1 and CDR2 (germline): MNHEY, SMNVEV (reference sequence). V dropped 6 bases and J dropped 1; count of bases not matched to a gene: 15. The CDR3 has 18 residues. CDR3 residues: CASSQWGGLAGTQETQYF. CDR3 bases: TGTGCCAGCAGCCAATGGGGGGGGCTAGCGGGAACCCAAGAGACCCAGTACTTC.

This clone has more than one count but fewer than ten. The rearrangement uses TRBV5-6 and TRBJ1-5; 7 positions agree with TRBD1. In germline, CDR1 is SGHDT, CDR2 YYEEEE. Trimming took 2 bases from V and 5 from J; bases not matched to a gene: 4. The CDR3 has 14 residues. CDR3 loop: CASSLGGAHQPQHF. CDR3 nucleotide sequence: TGTGCCAGCAGCTTAGGGGGCGCGCATCAGCCCCAGCATTTT.

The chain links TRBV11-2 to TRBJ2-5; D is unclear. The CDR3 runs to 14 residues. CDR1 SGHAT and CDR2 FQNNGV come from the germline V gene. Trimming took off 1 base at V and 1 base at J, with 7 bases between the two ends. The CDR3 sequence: CASSLGTPQETQYF. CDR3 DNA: TGTGCCAGCAGCTTAGGCACTCCCCAAGAGACCCAGTACTTC.

DNA of the CDR3: TGTGCCAGCTCCTGGCAGGAAAATAATTCACCCCTCCACTTT. Amino acids: CASSWQENNSPLHF. The rearrangement uses TRBV9 and TRBJ1-6; D is ambiguous. Trimming removed 7 bases at V and 5 bases at J, with 13 bases between. The CDR3 covers 14 residues. Germline CDR1 SGDLS, CDR2 YYNGEE. The full variable domain, with the rest looked up from reference TRBV9 and TRBJ1-6, is DSGVTQTPKHLITATGQRVTLRCSPRSGDLSVYWYQQSLDQGLQFLIQYYNGEERAKGNILERFSAQQFPDLHSELNLSSLELGDSALYFCASSWQENNSPLHFGNGTRLTVT.

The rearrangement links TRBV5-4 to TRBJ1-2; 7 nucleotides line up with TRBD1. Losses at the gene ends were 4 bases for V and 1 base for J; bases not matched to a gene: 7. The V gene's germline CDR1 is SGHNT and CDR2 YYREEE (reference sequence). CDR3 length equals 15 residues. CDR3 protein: CASSATGVNNYGYTF. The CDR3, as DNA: TGTGCCAGCAGCGCCACAGGGGTGAATAACTATGGCTACACCTTC.

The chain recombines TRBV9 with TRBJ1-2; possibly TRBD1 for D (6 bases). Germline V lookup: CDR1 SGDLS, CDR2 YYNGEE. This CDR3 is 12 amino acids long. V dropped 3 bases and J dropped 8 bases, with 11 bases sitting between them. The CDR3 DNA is TGTGCCAGCAGCGCGGACAGTTGGGGCTACACCTTC. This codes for CASSADSWGYTF.

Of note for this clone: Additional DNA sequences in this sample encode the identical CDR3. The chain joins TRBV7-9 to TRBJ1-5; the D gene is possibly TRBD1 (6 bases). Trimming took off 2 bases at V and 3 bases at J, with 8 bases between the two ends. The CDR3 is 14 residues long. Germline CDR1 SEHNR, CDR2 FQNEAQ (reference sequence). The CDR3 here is CASSLTGNNQPQHF. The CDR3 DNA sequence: TGTGCCAGCAGCTTAACAGGGAACAATCAGCCCCAGCATTTT.

This CDR3 reads CASSYDLGAPEAFF. CDR3 DNA sequence: TGTGCCAGCAGTTACGATTTGGGGGCCCCTGAAGCTTTCTTT. This chain uses TRBV6-5 with TRBJ1-1; D possibly corresponds to TRBD1 (6 bases). Between the trimmed V and J ends, which lost 2 bases and 6 bases, there was a span of 13 bases. The CDR3 is made up of 14 amino acids. Germline values: CDR1 MNHEY, CDR2 SVGAGI.